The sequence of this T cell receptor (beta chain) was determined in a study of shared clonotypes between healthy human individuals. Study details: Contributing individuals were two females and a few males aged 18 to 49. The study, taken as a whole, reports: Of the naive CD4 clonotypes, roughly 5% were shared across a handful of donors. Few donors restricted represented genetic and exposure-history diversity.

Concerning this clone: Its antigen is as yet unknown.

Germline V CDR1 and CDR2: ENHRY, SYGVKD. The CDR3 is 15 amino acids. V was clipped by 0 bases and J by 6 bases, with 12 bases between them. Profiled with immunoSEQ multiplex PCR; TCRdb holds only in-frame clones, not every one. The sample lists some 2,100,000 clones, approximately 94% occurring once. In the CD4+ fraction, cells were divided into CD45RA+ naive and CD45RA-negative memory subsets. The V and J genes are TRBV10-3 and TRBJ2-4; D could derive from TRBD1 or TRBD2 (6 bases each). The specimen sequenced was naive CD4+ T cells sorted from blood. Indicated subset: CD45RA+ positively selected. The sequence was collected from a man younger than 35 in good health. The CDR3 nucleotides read TGTGCCATCAGTGAGTCTGGAGGGGGGTCAAACATTCAGTACTTC. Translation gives CAISESGGGSNIQYF.